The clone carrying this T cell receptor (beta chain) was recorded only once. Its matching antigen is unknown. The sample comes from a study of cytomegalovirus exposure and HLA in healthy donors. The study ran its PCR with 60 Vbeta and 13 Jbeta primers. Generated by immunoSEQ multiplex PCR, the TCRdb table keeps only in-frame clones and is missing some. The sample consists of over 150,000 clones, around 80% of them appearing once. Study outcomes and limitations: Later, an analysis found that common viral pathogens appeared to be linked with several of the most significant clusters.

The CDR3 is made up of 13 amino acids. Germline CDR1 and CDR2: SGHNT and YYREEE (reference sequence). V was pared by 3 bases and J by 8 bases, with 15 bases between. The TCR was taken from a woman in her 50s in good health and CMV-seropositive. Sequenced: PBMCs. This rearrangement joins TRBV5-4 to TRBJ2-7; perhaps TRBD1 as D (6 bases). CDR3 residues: CASSSRQVHKQYF. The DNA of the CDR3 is TGTGCCAGCAGCTCCCGACAGGTACACAAGCAGTACTTC.